This T cell receptor beta chain was found in a study of T cell responses to AZD1222 COVID-19 vaccine. Produced via immunoSEQ multiplex PCR; TCRdb's table is partial and in-frame only. The sample contains more than 50,000 clones, roughly 84% of which appear only once. The V gene's germline CDR1 is MGHDK and CDR2 SYGVNS. With 6 bases removed from V and 5 bases from J, the gap between germline ends came to 16 bases. This CDR3 has 14 amino acids. The chain combines TRBV25-1 with TRBJ1-1; possibly TRBD1 for D (6 bases). This TCR derives from an adult in good health. Sequenced here: peripheral blood, sampled on day 0 of AZD1222 vaccination. The CDR3 DNA follows: TGTGCCAGCAGACCGGAGGGGGGGGGAACTGAAGCTTTCTTT. It is translated as CASRPEGGGTEAFF. The full variable domain, its missing parts supplied by reference TRBV25-1 and TRBJ1-1, is EADIYQTPRYLVIGTGKKITLECSQTMGHDKMYWYQQDPGMELHLIHYSYGVNSTEKGDLSSESTVSRIRTEHFPLTLESARPSHTSQYLCASRPEGGGTEAFFGQGTRLTVV.